This T cell receptor beta chain was sequenced during a study of blood T cell repertoires in COVID-19. Study-wide background: There were acute and convalescent COVID-19 samples, and they came from the United States, Italy and Spain.

Allocation to cohorts depended on clinical history reported by the participants. Per the original methods: Researchers report that nucleated cell counts were estimated from reference gene primer amplification. Here immunoSEQ multiplex PCR was the method, and the copy in TCRdb shows in-frame clones only, minus some. V and J calls and clone size are as listed in that table; D and trimming were resolved from the DNA. The sample has fewer than 400,000 clones, 85% seen once. The receptor's source is a woman aged 25 to 39 who had been exposed to COVID-19. Sequences were obtained from PBMCs or T cells enriched from blood (not recorded which).

The CDR3 DNA is TGTGCCAGCAGCTCGACTAGAACGCATGAGCAGTTCTTC. This codes for CASSSTRTHEQFF. The rearrangement uses TRBV7-3 and TRBJ2-1; D might be TRBD2 (6 bases). The CDR3 loop spans 13 amino acids. CDR1 and CDR2 from the germline V gene are SGHTA and FQGTGA. V was trimmed by 4 bases and J by 8 bases, leaving 12 bases between them. Looking up the rest from reference TRBV7-3 and TRBJ2-1 gives the full variable domain: GAGVSQTPSNKVTEKGKYVELRCDPISGHTALYWYRQSLGQGPEFLIYFQGTGAADDSGLPNDRFFAVRPEGSVSTLKIQRTERGDSAVYLCASSSTRTHEQFFGPGTRLTVL.